Shown below are 18 T cell receptor beta chains from a single sample sequenced in a study of blood T cell repertoires in COVID-19. The repertoire was sequenced with immunoSEQ multiplex PCR; TCRdb's copy has only in-frame clones and lacks some. The sample carries about 250,000 clones, 80% to 95% recorded once. The sequencing input was peripheral blood. The receptors stem from a man in his thirties or forties with COVID-19, enrolled during active disease.

The J gene is TRBJ2-5, the V gene TRBV5-1; D uncertain. CDR1 and CDR2 (germline): SGHRS, YFSETQ. CDR3 length: 14 residues. V lost 2 bases and J 1 base, leaving 9 bases between the germline ends. The CDR3 DNA sequence: TGCGCCAGCAGCTTATCCCGGTCCCAAGAGACCCAGTACTTC. Its protein is CASSLSRSQETQYF.

The rearrangement links TRBV18 to TRBJ1-3; D unclear. Germline loops: CDR1 KGHSH, CDR2 LQKENI. The CDR3 spans 14 residues. V was clipped by 3 bases and J by 2 bases, with 8 bases between them. Here the CDR3 reads CASSPGRTGNTIYF. The CDR3 nucleotides are TGTGCCAGCTCACCTGGGAGAACTGGAAACACCATATATTTT. Full variable domain (missing parts from reference TRBV18 and TRBJ1-3): NAGVMQNPRHLVRRRGQEARLRCSPMKGHSHVYWYRQLPEEGLKFMVYLQKENIIDESGMPKERFSAEFPKEGPSILRIQQVVRGDSAAYFCASSPGRTGNTIYFGEGSWLTVV.

The gene calls are TRBV9 and TRBJ2-1, with 9 positions matching TRBD2. Germline V gene data show CDR1 as SGDLS and CDR2 as YYNGEE. Trimming at V came to 0 bases and at J to 9 bases, leaving 10 bases not matched to a gene. The CDR3 runs to 16 residues. The CDR3 here is CASSVAPQRGAGEQFF. The CDR3 DNA reads TGTGCCAGCAGCGTAGCTCCCCAGCGGGGGGCGGGTGAGCAGTTCTTC.

The chain employs TRBV27 and TRBJ1-2; the D gene is possibly TRBD1 (5 bases). Trimming removed 2 bases at V and 8 bases at J, with 12 bases between. The V gene's germline CDR1 is MNHEY and CDR2 SMNVEV (reference sequence). This CDR3 spans 13 amino acids. The CDR3 loop is CASSLGGALGYTF. CDR3 DNA: TGTGCCAGCAGTTTAGGAGGGGCTCTAGGCTACACCTTC.

This chain uses TRBV13 with TRBJ1-2; TRBD1 matches at 7 bases. With V trimmed by 8 bases and J by 2 bases, 8 bases remained unmatched. From germline, CDR1 is PRHDT and CDR2 FYEKMQ (reference sequence). This CDR3 spans 14 amino acids. CDR3 protein: CASRPMTGNYGYTF. Here the CDR3 DNA reads TGTGCCAGCCGCCCAATGACAGGGAACTATGGCTACACCTTC.

V gene TRBV5-1 combines with J gene TRBJ1-6; the match to TRBD1 covers 8 bases. Unmatched junction bases numbered 2, after V lost 0 bases and J lost 6 bases. Germline CDR1 SGHRS, CDR2 YFSETQ. This CDR3 spans 15 amino acids. Written as DNA, the CDR3 is TGCGCCAGCAGCTTGGGGACAGGGTTTAATTCACCCCTCCACTTT. It specifies CASSLGTGFNSPLHF.

The chain couples TRBV14 to TRBJ2-2; no clear D gene. V was shortened by 4 bases and J by 8 bases, with 11 bases between the two germline ends. CDR1 SGHDN and CDR2 FVKESK come from the germline V gene. The CDR3 sequence is 13 residues long. The CDR3 is CASSPRISGELFF. In DNA, the CDR3 is TGTGCCAGCAGCCCCAGGATCAGTGGGGAGCTGTTTTTT.

The chain joins TRBV5-1 to TRBJ2-6, with 12 positions matching TRBD1. V shed 3 bases and J 1 base; nucleotides not matched to a gene: 11. This CDR3 contains 20 residues. In germline, CDR1 is SGHRS, CDR2 YFSETQ. DNA for the CDR3: TGCGCCAGCAGCTCCACTGCCGGGACAGGGGGCGCGTCTGGGGCCAACGTCCTGACTTTC. It is translated as CASSSTAGTGGASGANVLTF.

This rearrangement joins TRBV28 to TRBJ1-2, with 11 bases matching TRBD1. Germline CDR1 and CDR2: MDHEN and SYDVKM. The CDR3 is 14 residues long. V trimming: 4 bases; J trimming: 5 bases; junction bases outside the gene matches: 3. The CDR3 region has the DNA TGTGCCAGCAGTTCCGGACAGGGGGCTTATGGCTACACCTTC. It encodes CASSSGQGAYGYTF.

The rearrangement joins TRBV9 to TRBJ1-5; 8 bases align to TRBD1. The CDR3 length is 15 residues. The germline V gene has CDR1 SGDLS and CDR2 YYNGEE. With 0 bases clipped from V and 7 bases from J, the junction kept 6 bases outside the gene matches. In nucleotides, the CDR3 is TGTGCCAGCAGCGTAGGGAGGGACAGGACGCAGCCCCAGCATTTT. Its protein product is CASSVGRDRTQPQHF.

The chain couples TRBV12-3 or TRBV12-4 to TRBJ1-2; D may be TRBD1 (5 bases). The CDR3 is 13 amino acids. V lost 3 bases and J 6 bases, leaving 11 bases between the germline ends. CDR3 amino acids: CASSLVGGNGYTF. The CDR3 nucleotides are TGTGCCAGCAGTTTGGTTGGGGGGAATGGCTACACCTTC.

With regard to this clone: Other DNA variants within this sample encode the same CDR3. This rearrangement joins TRBV7-3 to TRBJ2-3; TRBD2 aligns across 7 bases. The CDR3 is 14 residues long. With V trimmed by 3 bases and J by 1 base, 1 base remained unmatched. Germline CDR1 reads SGHTA; CDR2 reads FQGTGA. DNA for the CDR3: TGTGCCAGCAGCTTGGCGGGGGGCACAGATACGCAGTATTTT. Protein: CASSLAGGTDTQYF. The whole variable domain, filled in from reference TRBV7-3 and TRBJ2-3, reads GAGVSQTPSNKVTEKGKYVELRCDPISGHTALYWYRQSLGQGPEFLIYFQGTGAADDSGLPNDRFFAVRPEGSVSTLKIQRTERGDSAVYLCASSLAGGTDTQYFGPGTRLTVL.

CDR3 region: CASSRDRGSYGYTF. CDR3 bases: TGTGCCAGTAGCCGCGACAGGGGAAGCTATGGCTACACCTTC. This sequence joins TRBV19 and TRBJ1-2; TRBD1 aligns across 8 bases. The CDR3 has 14 residues. V shed 6 bases and J 4 bases; nucleotides not matched to a gene: 7. CDR1 is LNHDA, CDR2 SQIVND, per germline (reference sequence).

The chain combines TRBV5-4 with TRBJ1-2; 7 bases match TRBD1. The CDR3 loop spans 17 amino acids. Germline V gene sequence: CDR1 SGHNT, CDR2 YYREEE (reference sequence). The trim removed 4 bases at V and 7 bases at J, leaving 19 bases unmatched. The CDR3 region has the DNA TGTGCCAGCAGCCCTACGACGACAGGGACCCTGACGACTGGCTACACCTTC. Translation: CASSPTTTGTLTTGYTF.

This chain uses TRBV12-5 with TRBJ2-5; 10 bases are a match to TRBD2. Germline V gene lookup returns CDR1 LGHNT and CDR2 FRNRAP. Unmatched junction bases numbered 11, after V lost 5 bases and J lost 5 bases. The CDR3 is 16 residues long. In nucleotides, the CDR3 is TGTGCTAGTGGTCCCGGGACTAGCGCAGGTGGGGAGACCCAGTACTTC. It translates to CASGPGTSAGGETQYF.

For the CDR3, the DNA is TGTGCCAGTGACCGGCAGGGAAAGGATCAGCCCCAGCATTTT. This sequence encodes CASDRQGKDQPQHF. This sequence joins TRBV19 and TRBJ1-5, with a possible D match to TRBD1 (5 bases). CDR3 length equals 14 residues. Germline assignment: CDR1 LNHDA and CDR2 SQIVND (reference sequence). V dropped 8 bases and J dropped 5 bases, with 16 bases sitting between them.

This clone was seen only a few times. The V call is TRBV18, the J call TRBJ1-1, with 8 bases matching TRBD1. Germline CDR1 KGHSH, CDR2 LQKENI. The CDR3 runs to 12 residues. Trimming cost V 1 base and J 8 bases; bases outside gene matches: 0. CDR3 nucleotide sequence: TGTGCCAGCTCACCACGGACAGGGGAAGCTTTCTTT. This codes for CASSPRTGEAFF.

This chain links TRBV11-2 with TRBJ1-4; TRBD1 aligns across 11 bases. Trimming cost V 4 bases and J 6 bases; bases outside gene matches: 4. CDR1 and CDR2 from the germline V gene are SGHAT and FQNNGV. The CDR3 loop spans 15 amino acids. This CDR3 is CASSSWTGGDEKLFF. The CDR3 DNA reads as TGTGCCAGCAGCTCTTGGACAGGGGGCGATGAAAAACTGTTTTTT. The complete variable domain, with remaining parts taken from reference TRBV11-2 and TRBJ1-4, reads EAGVAQSPRYKIIEKRQSVAFWCNPISGHATLYWYQQILGQGPKLLIQFQNNGVVDDSQLPKDRFSAERLKGVDSTLKIQPAKLEDSAVYLCASSSWTGGDEKLFFGSGTQLSVL.